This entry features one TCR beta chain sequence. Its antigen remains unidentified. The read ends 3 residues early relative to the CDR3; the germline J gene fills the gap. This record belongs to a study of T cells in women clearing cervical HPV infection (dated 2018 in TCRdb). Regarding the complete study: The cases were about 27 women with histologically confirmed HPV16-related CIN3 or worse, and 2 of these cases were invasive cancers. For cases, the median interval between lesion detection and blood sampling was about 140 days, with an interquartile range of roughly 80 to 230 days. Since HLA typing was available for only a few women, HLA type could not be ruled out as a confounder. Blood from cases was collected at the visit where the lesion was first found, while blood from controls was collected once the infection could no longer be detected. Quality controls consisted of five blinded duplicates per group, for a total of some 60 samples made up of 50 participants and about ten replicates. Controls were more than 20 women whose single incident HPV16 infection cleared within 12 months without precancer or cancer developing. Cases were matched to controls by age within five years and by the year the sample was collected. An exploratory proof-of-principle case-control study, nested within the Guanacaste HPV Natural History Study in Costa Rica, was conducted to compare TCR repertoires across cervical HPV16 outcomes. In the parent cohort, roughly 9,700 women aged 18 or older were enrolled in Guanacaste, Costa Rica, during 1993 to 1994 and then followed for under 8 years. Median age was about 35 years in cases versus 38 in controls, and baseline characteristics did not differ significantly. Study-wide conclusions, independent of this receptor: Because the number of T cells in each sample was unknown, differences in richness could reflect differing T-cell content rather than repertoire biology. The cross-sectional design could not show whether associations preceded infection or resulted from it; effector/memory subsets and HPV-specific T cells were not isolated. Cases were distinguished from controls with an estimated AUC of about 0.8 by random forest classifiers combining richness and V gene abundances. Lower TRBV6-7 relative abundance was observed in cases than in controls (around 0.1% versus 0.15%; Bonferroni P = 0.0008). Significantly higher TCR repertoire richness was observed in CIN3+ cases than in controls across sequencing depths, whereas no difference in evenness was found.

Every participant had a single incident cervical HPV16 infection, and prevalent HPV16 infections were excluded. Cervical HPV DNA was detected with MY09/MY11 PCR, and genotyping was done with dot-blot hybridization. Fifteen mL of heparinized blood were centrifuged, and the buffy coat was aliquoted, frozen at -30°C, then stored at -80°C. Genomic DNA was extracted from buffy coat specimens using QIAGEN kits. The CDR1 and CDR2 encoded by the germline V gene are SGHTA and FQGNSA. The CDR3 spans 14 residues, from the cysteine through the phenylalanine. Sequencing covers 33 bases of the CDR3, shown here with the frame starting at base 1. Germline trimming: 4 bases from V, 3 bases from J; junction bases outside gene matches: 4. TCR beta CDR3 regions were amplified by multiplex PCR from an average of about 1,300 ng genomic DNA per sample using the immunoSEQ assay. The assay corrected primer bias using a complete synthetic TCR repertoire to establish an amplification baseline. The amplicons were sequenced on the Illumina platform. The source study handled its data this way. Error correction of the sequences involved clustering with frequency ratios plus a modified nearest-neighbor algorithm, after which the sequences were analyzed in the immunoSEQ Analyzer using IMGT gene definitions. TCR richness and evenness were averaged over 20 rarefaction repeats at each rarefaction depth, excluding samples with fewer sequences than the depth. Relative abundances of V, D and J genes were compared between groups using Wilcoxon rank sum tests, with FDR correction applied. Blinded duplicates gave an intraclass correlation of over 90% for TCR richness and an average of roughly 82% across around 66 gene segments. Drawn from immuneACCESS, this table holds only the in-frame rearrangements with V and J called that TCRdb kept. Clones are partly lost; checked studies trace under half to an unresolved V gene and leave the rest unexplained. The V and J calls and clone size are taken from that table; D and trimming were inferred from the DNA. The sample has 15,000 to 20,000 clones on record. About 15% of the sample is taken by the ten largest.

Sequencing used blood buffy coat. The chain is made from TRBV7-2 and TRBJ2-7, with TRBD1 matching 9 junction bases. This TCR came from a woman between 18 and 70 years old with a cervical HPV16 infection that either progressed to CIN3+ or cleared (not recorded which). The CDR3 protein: CASSYPTGGYEQYF. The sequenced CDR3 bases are TGTGCCAGCAGCTACCCGACAGGGGGCTACGAG.